This TCR beta chain emerged from a study of blood T cell repertoires in COVID-19. In the study overall: Specimens from acute and convalescent COVID-19 originated in the United States, Italy and Spain. PBMCs, B-cell-depleted T cells, or T cells provided the cDNA or gDNA that made up the material.

How the authors handled the data: Researchers report that nucleated cell counts were estimated from reference gene primer amplification. Assay: immunoSEQ multiplex PCR; the TCRdb copy retains only in-frame clones and omits some. For V, J and clone size, that table is used; D and trimming come from the DNA. Among 200,000 to 250,000 clones listed, about 79% were seen once. Between the trimmed V and J ends, which lost 2 bases and 4 bases, there was a span of 12 bases. This CDR3 has 15 amino acids. Germline lookup yields CDR1 MNHEY and CDR2 SMNVEV (reference sequence). The receptor was derived from a man aged 50 to 59 with active or convalescent COVID-19. The material sequenced was peripheral blood. The rearrangement joins TRBV27 to TRBJ1-3, with D perhaps matching TRBD1 (6 bases). CDR3 in amino acids: CASSLGGAPGNTIYF. CDR3 in DNA: TGTGCCAGCAGTTTAGGGGGGGCGCCCGGAAACACCATATATTTT.